This T cell receptor (beta chain) stems from a study of CD8 T cells in Susac syndrome. About the study: Treatment at blood withdrawal was none, corticosteroids, or intravenous immunoglobulin alone in Susac syndrome patients.

cDNA came from approximately 0.5 to 1 ug RNA primed by random hexamers. Amplification of TCR beta CDR3 was carried out by immunoSEQ multiplex PCR, which covered 54 Vbeta and 13 Jbeta segments. One entry per CDR3 protein, called by TCRdb with MiXCR from the immunoSEQ multiplex PCR reads. In the table there are tens of thousands of distinct CDR3 sequences, 85% to 95% of which are singletons. As regards this clonotype: Its antigen is currently unknown.

The CDR3 has 15 amino acids. Germline trimming cut 2 bases from V and 10 bases from J; bases unmatched to any gene: 10. Germline V gene lookup returns CDR1 SEHNR and CDR2 FQNEAQ (reference sequence). TEMRA cells were FACS-enriched, while CD8+ and CD4+ T cells were negatively isolated. Study results and caveats: Susac-specific public clones in total CD8+ repertoires numbered roughly 17; in CD8+ TEMRA repertoires, they numbered 4 to 6.

This receptor was taken from a human donor with Susac syndrome. V and J are TRBV7-9 and TRBJ2-1; 8 bases are a match to TRBD2. The sample comprised CD8+ T cells from PBMCs. CDR3 bases: TGTGCCAGCAGCTTAACGTCTAGCGGGTATTGGGAGCAGTTCTTC. This encodes CASSLTSSGYWEQFF.